What follows are 3 T cell receptor beta chains derived from one specimen sequenced in a study of T-cell memory formation after mild COVID-19. MiXCR, applied by TCRdb to the 5' RACE reads, yields one record per CDR3 protein. This sample has about 320,000 distinct CDR3 sequences; approximately 15% occur once, and the top ten carry under 25%. Material for sequencing was PBMCs or a T cell subset sorted from them (not recorded which). These receptors were collected from a man aged 18 to 29 who had mild COVID-19 (a few samples of this study predate the infection). Cell type and time point are not known.

The rearrangement joins TRBV7-6 to TRBJ2-3; 7 positions match TRBD1. CDR1 is SGHVS and CDR2 is FNYEAQ in the germline V gene. The CDR3 sequence is 13 residues long. The ends lost 11 bases at V and 5 bases at J; junction bases unmatched: 10. The CDR3 loop is CAVRGGKVDTQYF. The CDR3 nucleotides are TGTGCCGTTAGAGGGGGCAAAGTAGATACGCAGTATTTT.

A few counts support this clonotype. The V gene is TRBV6-5, the J gene TRBJ1-3, with 10 bases aligning to TRBD1. This CDR3 has 18 residues. The ends lost 2 bases at V and 3 bases at J; junction bases unmatched: 10. Germline V gene sequence: CDR1 MNHEY, CDR2 SVGAGI. CDR3 loop: CASSYGGQGFSGGNTIYF. For the CDR3, the DNA is TGTGCCAGCAGTTACGGGGGACAGGGGTTCTCTGGTGGAAACACCATATATTTT.

This clonotype has at least ten counts. The genes are TRBV5-1 and TRBJ2-5; 10 bases fit TRBD2. The CDR3 covers 16 residues. J was trimmed by 1 base and V by 1 base; bases with no gene match: 4. The germline CDR1 and CDR2 sequences are SGHRS and YFSETQ. CDR3 in amino acids: CASSLYSGGPQETQYF. The CDR3 nucleotides are TGCGCCAGCAGCTTGTATAGCGGGGGGCCCCAAGAGACCCAGTACTTC.